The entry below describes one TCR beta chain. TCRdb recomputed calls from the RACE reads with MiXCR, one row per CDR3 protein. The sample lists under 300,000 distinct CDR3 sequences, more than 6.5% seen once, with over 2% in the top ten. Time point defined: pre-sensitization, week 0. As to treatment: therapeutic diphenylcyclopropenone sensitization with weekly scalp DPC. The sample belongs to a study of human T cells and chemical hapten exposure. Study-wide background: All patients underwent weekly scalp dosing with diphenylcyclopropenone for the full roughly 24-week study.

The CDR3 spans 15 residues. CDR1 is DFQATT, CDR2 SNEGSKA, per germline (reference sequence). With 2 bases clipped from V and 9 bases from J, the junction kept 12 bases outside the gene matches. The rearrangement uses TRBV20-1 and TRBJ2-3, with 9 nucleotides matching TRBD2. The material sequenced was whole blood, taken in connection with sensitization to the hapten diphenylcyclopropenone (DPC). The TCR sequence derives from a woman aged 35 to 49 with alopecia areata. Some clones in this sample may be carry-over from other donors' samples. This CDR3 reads CSARRASGNERTQYF. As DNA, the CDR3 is TGCAGTGCTAGAAGGGCTAGCGGGAACGAAAGGACGCAGTATTTT.